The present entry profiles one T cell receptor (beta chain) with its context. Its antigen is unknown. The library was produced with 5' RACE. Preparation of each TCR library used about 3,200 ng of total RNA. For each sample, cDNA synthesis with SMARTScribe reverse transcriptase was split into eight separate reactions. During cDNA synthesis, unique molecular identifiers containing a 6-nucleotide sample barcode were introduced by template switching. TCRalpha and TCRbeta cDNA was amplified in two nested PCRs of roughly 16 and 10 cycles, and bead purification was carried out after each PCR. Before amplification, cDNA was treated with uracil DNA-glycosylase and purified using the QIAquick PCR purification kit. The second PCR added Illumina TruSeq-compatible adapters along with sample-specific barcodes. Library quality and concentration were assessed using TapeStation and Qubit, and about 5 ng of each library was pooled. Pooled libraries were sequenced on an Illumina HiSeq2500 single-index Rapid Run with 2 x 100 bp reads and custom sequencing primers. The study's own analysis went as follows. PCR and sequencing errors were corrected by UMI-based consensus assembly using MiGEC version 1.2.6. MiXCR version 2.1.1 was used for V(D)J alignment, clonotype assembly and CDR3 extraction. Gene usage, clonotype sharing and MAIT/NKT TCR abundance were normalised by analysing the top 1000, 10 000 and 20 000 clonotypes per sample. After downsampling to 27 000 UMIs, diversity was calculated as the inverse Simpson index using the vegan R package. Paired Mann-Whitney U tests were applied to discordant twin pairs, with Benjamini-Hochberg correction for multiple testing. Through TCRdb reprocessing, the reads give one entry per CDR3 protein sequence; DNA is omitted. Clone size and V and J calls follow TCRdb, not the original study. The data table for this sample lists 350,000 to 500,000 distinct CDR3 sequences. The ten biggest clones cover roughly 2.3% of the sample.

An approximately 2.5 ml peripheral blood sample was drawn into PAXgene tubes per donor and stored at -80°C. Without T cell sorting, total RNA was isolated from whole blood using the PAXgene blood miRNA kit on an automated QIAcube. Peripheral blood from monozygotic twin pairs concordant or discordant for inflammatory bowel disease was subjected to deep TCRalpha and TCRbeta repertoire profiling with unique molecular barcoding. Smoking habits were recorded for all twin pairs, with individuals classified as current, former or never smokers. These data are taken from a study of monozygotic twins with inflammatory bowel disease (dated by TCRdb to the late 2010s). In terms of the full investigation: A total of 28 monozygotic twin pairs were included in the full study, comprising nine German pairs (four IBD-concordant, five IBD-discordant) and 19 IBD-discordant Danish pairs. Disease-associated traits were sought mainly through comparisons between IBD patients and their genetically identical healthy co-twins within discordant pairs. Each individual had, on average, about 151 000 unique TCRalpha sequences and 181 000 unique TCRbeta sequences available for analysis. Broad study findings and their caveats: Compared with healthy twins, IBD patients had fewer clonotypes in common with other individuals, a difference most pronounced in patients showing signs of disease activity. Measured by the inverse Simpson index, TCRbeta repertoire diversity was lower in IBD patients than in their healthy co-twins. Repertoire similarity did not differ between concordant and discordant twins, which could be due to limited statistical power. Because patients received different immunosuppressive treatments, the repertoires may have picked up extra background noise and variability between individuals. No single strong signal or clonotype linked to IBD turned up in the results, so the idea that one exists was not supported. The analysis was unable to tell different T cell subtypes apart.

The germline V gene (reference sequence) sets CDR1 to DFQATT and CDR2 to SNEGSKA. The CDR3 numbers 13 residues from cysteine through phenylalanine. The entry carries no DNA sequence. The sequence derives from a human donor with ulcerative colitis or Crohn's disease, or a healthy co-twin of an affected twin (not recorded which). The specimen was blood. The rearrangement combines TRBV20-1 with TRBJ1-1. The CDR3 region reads CSADGIRVTEAFF.